Sequencing of this T cell receptor (beta chain) was carried out in a study of human T cells and chemical hapten exposure. This clonotype was seen at least ten times. Time point described: healthy volunteer bleed at 6 weeks. The template was total RNA from unfractionated whole blood. TCRdb re-called the RACE reads through MiXCR, storing one row per CDR3 protein. The repertoire has some 40,000 distinct CDR3 sequences, about 4% of them found once; the top ten carry 5% to 7%. The CDR3 has 14 amino acids. Germline assignment: CDR1 MDHEN and CDR2 SYDVKM. Trimming removed 3 bases at V and 2 bases at J, with 11 bases between.

The J gene is TRBJ2-7, the V gene TRBV28; tentative D call: TRBD1 (5 bases). The sample comprised whole blood. The TCR comes from a human donor in good health. Some clones in this sample may be carry-over from other donors' samples. The CDR3, as DNA: TGTGCCAGCAGTTTTCAGGGTCCCCCCTACGAGCAGTACTTC. This gives the protein CASSFQGPPYEQYF.